Below, one TCR beta chain is given with its context. Its antigen remains unknown. This entry is derived from a study of monozygotic twins with inflammatory bowel disease. Donors each gave less than 3 ml of blood. Regarding the study as a whole: Healthy co-twins had higher TCRbeta inverse Simpson diversity than their IBD twins.

The germline gives CDR1 LNHNV, CDR2 YYDKDF (reference sequence). The CDR3 is made up of 14 amino acids. One entry per CDR3 protein, without DNA, is what TCRdb gives after re-calling the 5' RACE reads. There are approximately 330,000 distinct CDR3 sequences in the sample, with 2% held by the top ten. The clonotype comes from a human donor with ulcerative colitis or Crohn's disease, or a healthy co-twin of an affected twin (not recorded which). The rearrangement links TRBV15 to TRBJ1-5; TCRdb's D call, TRBD1, is unchecked because there is no DNA. Sequencing was performed on blood. The CDR3 loop is CAAARFGDNQPQHF.